The next 19 T cell receptor beta chains were all read from a single sample in a study of vaccination and CD4 T cells after COVID-19. No antigen is known for these receptors. Noted treatment: approximately nine-day PBMC culture with coronavirus spike peptide pools or control peptides (ViraFEST assay). Oncomine TCR Beta short-read sequencing was applied to DNA from cultured CD4+ T cells. TCRdb fed the PCR reads into MiXCR, producing one record per CDR3 protein. The sample has approximately 13,000 distinct CDR3 sequences, roughly half seen once; the top ten hold 15% to 20%. The source material was CD4+ T cells from blood, cultured in vitro. These receptors came from a human donor who had recovered from COVID-19.

This clonotype has more than one count but fewer than ten. The chain carries TRBV27 and TRBJ2-5; 13 bases are a match to TRBD2. The trim removed 6 bases at V and 5 bases at J, leaving 9 bases unmatched. CDR1 and CDR2 from the germline V gene are MNHEY and SMNVEV (reference sequence). CDR3 length: 16 amino acids. CDR3 sequence reads: CASRDLLAGGFETQYF. As DNA, the CDR3 is TGTGCCAGCAGGGACCTACTAGCGGGAGGGTTTGAGACCCAGTACTTC.

The J gene is TRBJ2-3, the V gene TRBV20-1, with no clear D. The CDR3 runs to 15 residues. V was trimmed by 5 bases and J by 0 bases, leaving 15 bases between them. The germline gives CDR1 DFQATT, CDR2 SNEGSKA (reference sequence). For the CDR3, the DNA is TGCAGTGCTCAACCTTCTAGTATGAGCACAGATACGCAGTATTTT. As protein: CSAQPSSMSTDTQYF.

CDR3 in DNA: TGCGCCAGCAGCTTGGTTGGGGTTTACGGCACTGAAGCTTTCTTT. Encoded protein: CASSLVGVYGTEAFF. This chain connects TRBV5-1 to TRBJ1-1; no reliable D call. V was cut by 0 bases and J by 4 bases, with 13 bases left in between. The CDR3 contains 15 residues. Germline V lookup: CDR1 SGHRS, CDR2 YFSETQ.

V is TRBV27 and J is TRBJ1-4; possibly TRBD1 for D (5 bases). CDR3 size: 12 residues. CDR1 MNHEY and CDR2 SMNVEV come from the germline V gene (reference sequence). Trimming shortened V by 5 bases and J by 8 bases, and 9 bases separated the two germline ends. This CDR3 reads CASSLGGEKLFF. The CDR3 coding sequence is TGTGCCAGCAGTCTGGGGGGGGAAAAACTGTTTTTT. The entire variable domain, with the rest obtained from reference TRBV27 and TRBJ1-4, is as follows: EAQVTQNPRYLITVTGKKLTVTCSQNMNHEYMSWYRQDPGLGLRQIYYSMNVEVTDKGDVPEGYKVSRKEKRNFPLILESPSPNQTSLYFCASSLGGEKLFFGSGTQLSVL.

The rearrangement links TRBV10-3 to TRBJ1-5, with a weak D call TRBD1 (6 bases). The V end lost 0 bases, the J end lost 4 bases, and 10 bases lay between the germline ends. The CDR3 runs to 15 residues. Germline CDR1 ENHRY, CDR2 SYGVKD. CDR3 sequence reads: CAISESVGGNQPQHF. The CDR3 DNA reads TGTGCCATCAGTGAGTCAGTAGGGGGGAATCAGCCCCAGCATTTT.

V and J are TRBV11-3 and TRBJ2-7, with 7 bases matching TRBD1. J gave up 5 bases and V 5 bases, and 9 bases lay outside the gene matches. Germline V lookup: CDR1 SGHNT, CDR2 YENEEA. The CDR3 is 14 amino acids. The CDR3 protein is CASSLGTDQDEQYF. DNA for the CDR3: TGTGCCAGCAGCCTCGGGACAGATCAAGACGAGCAGTACTTC.

This clonotype turned up a few times. This rearrangement joins TRBV18 to TRBJ2-6; 8 bases fit TRBD1. The CDR3 contains 17 residues. Per the germline V gene, CDR1 is KGHSH and CDR2 is LQKENI. With 3 bases clipped from V and 4 bases from J, the junction kept 8 bases outside the gene matches. Here the CDR3 DNA reads TGTGCCAGCTCACCCAGGACAGGGCACACCGGGGCCAACGTCCTGACTTTC. It encodes CASSPRTGHTGANVLTF.

The V and J genes are TRBV10-3 and TRBJ2-5; 14 nucleotides align to TRBD2. The V segment lost 0 bases and the J segment 4 bases; nucleotides outside the gene matches: 7. CDR1 and CDR2 (germline): ENHRY, SYGVKD. The CDR3 is 18 amino acids. The chain's CDR3 is CAISESTSGRGAPETQYF. Written as DNA, the CDR3 is TGTGCCATCAGTGAGTCGACTAGCGGGAGGGGAGCCCCAGAGACCCAGTACTTC.

The J gene is TRBJ1-2, the V gene TRBV9; D may be TRBD1 (5 bases). The V and J ends lost 0 bases and 11 bases respectively, with 17 bases between them. The CDR3 runs 14 residues. CDR1 is SGDLS and CDR2 is YYNGEE in the germline V gene. Here the CDR3 DNA reads TGTGCCAGCAGCGTAGGGGGCCGAGCAAGTGGTTACACCTTC. Its translation: CASSVGGRASGYTF.

The rearrangement uses TRBV5-1 and TRBJ1-5; the match to TRBD1 covers 7 bases. Germline-derived CDR1 and CDR2 are SGHRS and YFSETQ. J was trimmed by 6 bases and V by 4 bases; bases with no gene match: 10. CDR3 length equals 15 residues. CDR3 in amino acids: CASSPRAGGGQPQHF. In DNA form, the CDR3 reads TGCGCCAGCAGCCCACGGGCAGGGGGAGGTCAGCCCCAGCATTTT.

V gene TRBV25-1 combines with J gene TRBJ2-3, with TRBD2 matching over 9 bases. The ends lost 1 base at V and 6 bases at J; junction bases unmatched: 5. This CDR3 contains 15 residues. CDR1 MGHDK and CDR2 SYGVNS come from the germline V gene. This CDR3 reads CASSESSGRWDTQYF. The CDR3 DNA is TGTGCCAGCAGTGAATCCAGCGGGAGGTGGGATACGCAGTATTTT.

The chain couples TRBV6-2 or TRBV6-3 to TRBJ1-6, with D maybe TRBD1 (5 bases). This CDR3 contains 15 residues. Trimming cost V 5 bases and J 11 bases, with 19 bases left between them. The germline V gene encodes CDR1 MNHEY and CDR2 SVGEGT. The CDR3 sequence is CASSPLRDHVPPLHF. CDR3 bases: TGTGCCAGCAGTCCTCTGAGGGACCATGTGCCACCCCTCCACTTT.

This clonotype was seen a handful of times. This chain joins TRBV30 and TRBJ1-6, with TRBD1 identical over 8 bases. The CDR3 sequence is 13 residues long. After removal of 6 bases from V and 7 bases from J, the junction contained 5 bases not matched to a gene. Germline V CDR1 and CDR2: GTSNPN, SVGIG (reference sequence). CDR3 amino acids: CACKGQDNSPLHF. CDR3 coding DNA: TGTGCCTGCAAGGGACAGGACAATTCACCCCTCCACTTT.

This clonotype was detected only a few times. The V gene is TRBV6-5, the J gene TRBJ2-5; unclear D gene. Germline V gives CDR1 MNHEY, CDR2 SVGAGI. The CDR3 has 14 residues. The V end lost 2 bases, the J end lost 4 bases, and 11 bases lay between the germline ends. This CDR3 is CASSYEDRRETQYF. DNA of the CDR3: TGTGCCAGCAGTTACGAGGACCGTCGAGAGACCCAGTACTTC.

This chain connects TRBV7-2 to TRBJ2-5; D unresolved. The CDR3 totals 12 residues. The V and J ends lost 3 bases and 0 bases respectively, with 2 bases between them. Germline lookup yields CDR1 SGHTA and CDR2 FQGNSA. CDR3 DNA: TGTGCCAGCAGCTTGTACCAAGAGACCCAGTACTTC. This codes for CASSLYQETQYF.

This chain joins TRBV20-1 and TRBJ2-1, with TRBD1 as a possible D gene (5 bases). Trimming pared 5 bases from V and 13 bases from J, leaving 24 bases between. Germline lookup yields CDR1 DFQATT and CDR2 SNEGSKA (reference sequence). The CDR3 contains 14 residues. In DNA form, the CDR3 reads TGCAGTGCTTCGAATGGATACGGACATTCGAGCCAGTTCTTC. Protein sequence: CSASNGYGHSSQFF.

This clonotype was found a few times. The V gene is TRBV20-1, the J gene TRBJ1-1; D gene uncertain. The CDR3 covers 15 residues. Deletions cut 1 base from V and 2 bases from J, with 14 bases between. Germline CDR1 and CDR2: DFQATT and SNEGSKA (reference sequence). CDR3: CSARALRTGNTEAFF. The CDR3 DNA sequence: TGCAGTGCTAGAGCCCTACGGACGGGCAACACTGAAGCTTTCTTT.

The gene calls are TRBV6-1 and TRBJ2-7; 10 bases are a match to TRBD1. Germline V gene sequence: CDR1 MNHNS, CDR2 SASEGT. Trimming removed 6 bases from V and 2 bases from J; junction bases left unmatched: 4. The CDR3 totals 14 residues. The DNA of the CDR3 is TGTGCCAGCAGGGGACAGGGGAAGACCTACGAGCAGTACTTC. Encoded protein: CASRGQGKTYEQYF.

The chain links TRBV7-2 to TRBJ2-5; TRBD2 agrees at 8 bases. The V gene end was trimmed by 5 bases and the J gene end by 5 bases; junction bases not matched to a gene: 10. CDR1 and CDR2 (germline): SGHTA, FQGNSA. CDR3 length: 15 residues. The CDR3 nucleotides are TGTGCCAGCAGCCGCTCCGGGACTAGTGGCGAGACCCAGTACTTC. Amino acid sequence: CASSRSGTSGETQYF.